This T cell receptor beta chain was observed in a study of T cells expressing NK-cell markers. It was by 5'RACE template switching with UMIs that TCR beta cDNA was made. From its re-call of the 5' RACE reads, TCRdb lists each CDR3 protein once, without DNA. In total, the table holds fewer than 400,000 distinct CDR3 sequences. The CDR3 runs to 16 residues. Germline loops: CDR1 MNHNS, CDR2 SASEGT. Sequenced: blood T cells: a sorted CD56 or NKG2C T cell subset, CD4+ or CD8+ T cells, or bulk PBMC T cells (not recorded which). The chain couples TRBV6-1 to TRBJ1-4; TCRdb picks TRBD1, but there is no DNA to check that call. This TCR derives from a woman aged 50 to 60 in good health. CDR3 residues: CASRTQVPGQGWRLFF.